This entry describes one T cell receptor (beta chain). The data are from a study of blood T cell repertoires in COVID-19. Clones were sequenced by immunoSEQ multiplex PCR, and TCRdb holds only the in-frame ones, with some missing. The sample consists of about 140,000 clones, 75% to 90% of them appearing once. CDR3 size: 14 residues. The V gene's germline CDR1 is SGHRS and CDR2 YFSETQ. Trimming took 0 bases from V and 1 from J, leaving 7 bases between them. The chain links TRBV5-1 to TRBJ1-1; D gene uncertain. This TCR derives from a woman in her fifties or sixties with active COVID-19. Sequencing was done on a sample of peripheral blood. CDR3 amino acids: CASSLGQENTEAFF. The CDR3 DNA reads TGCGCCAGCAGCTTGGGTCAGGAGAACACTGAAGCTTTCTTT.